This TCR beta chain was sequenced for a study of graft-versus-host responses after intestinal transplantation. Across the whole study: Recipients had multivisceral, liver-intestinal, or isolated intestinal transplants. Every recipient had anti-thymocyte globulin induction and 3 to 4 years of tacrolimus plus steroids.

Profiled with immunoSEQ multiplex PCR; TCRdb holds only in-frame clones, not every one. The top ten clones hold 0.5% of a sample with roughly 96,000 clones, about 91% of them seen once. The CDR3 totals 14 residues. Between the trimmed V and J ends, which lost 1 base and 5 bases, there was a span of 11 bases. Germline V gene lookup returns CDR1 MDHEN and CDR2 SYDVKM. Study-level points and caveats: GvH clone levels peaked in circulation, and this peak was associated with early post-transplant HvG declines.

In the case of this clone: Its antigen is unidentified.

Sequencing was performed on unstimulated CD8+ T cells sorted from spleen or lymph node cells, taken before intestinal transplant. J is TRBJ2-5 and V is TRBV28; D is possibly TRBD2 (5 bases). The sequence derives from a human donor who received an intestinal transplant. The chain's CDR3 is CASSLLGEGETQYF. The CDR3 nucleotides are TGTGCCAGCAGTTTATTGGGAGAAGGGGAGACCCAGTACTTC.